These 21 T cell receptor beta chains came from one sample sequenced in a study of cytomegalovirus exposure and HLA in healthy donors. It was with 60 Vbeta and 13 Jbeta primers that the PCR ran. This table comes from immunoSEQ multiplex PCR, and its TCRdb copy is limited to in-frame clones, with some not included. The data show roughly 240,000 clones, with approximately 84% seen just once and around 0.23% held by the top ten. The sequenced sample consisted of PBMCs. These TCRs come from a girl aged 2-10 years in good health and CMV-seronegative.

The chain recombines TRBV19 with TRBJ1-1; 11 bases are a match to TRBD1. This CDR3 contains 13 residues. With V trimmed by 0 bases and J by 13 bases, 4 bases remained unmatched. Germline CDR1 LNHDA, CDR2 SQIVND (reference sequence). The CDR3 DNA reads as TGTGCCAGTAGTATAGAAGGACAGGGGGCGCTTTTCTTT. This sequence encodes CASSIEGQGALFF. The entire variable domain, with the rest obtained from reference TRBV19 and TRBJ1-1, is as follows: DGGITQSPKYLFRKEGQNVTLSCEQNLNHDAMYWYRQDPGQGLRLIYYSQIVNDFQKGDIAEGYSVSREKKESFPLTVTSAQKNPTAFYLCASSIEGQGALFFGQGTRLTVV.

The V gene is TRBV29-1, the J gene TRBJ1-4; D is perhaps TRBD1 (5 bases). The CDR3 length is 14 residues. V lost 4 bases and J 5 bases, leaving 14 bases between the germline ends. Germline V CDR1 and CDR2: SQVTM, ANQGSEA. The CDR3 loop reads CSVVGRGRNEKLFF. DNA for the CDR3: TGCAGCGTTGTAGGGAGGGGACGGAATGAAAAACTGTTTTTT.

In this sample, this clone turned up once. J is TRBJ1-4 and V is TRBV27; D possibly corresponds to TRBD1 (5 bases). Germline loops: CDR1 MNHEY, CDR2 SMNVEV (reference sequence). The CDR3 extends over 17 amino acids. Trimming cost V 6 bases and J 0 bases, with 17 bases left between them. The CDR3: CASRATWRGATNEKLFF. Here the CDR3 DNA reads TGTGCCAGCAGAGCGACTTGGAGGGGCGCAACTAATGAAAAACTGTTTTTT.

The rearrangement joins TRBV14 to TRBJ2-2, with 8 positions matching TRBD2. Trimming removed 4 bases from V and 0 bases from J; junction bases left unmatched: 7. The CDR3 is made up of 17 amino acids. Per the germline V gene, CDR1 is SGHDN and CDR2 is FVKESK. CDR3 amino acids: CASSPLGRGANTGELFF. The CDR3 DNA follows: TGTGCCAGCAGCCCCCTCGGGAGGGGGGCGAACACCGGGGAGCTGTTTTTT.

This chain uses TRBV6-1 with TRBJ2-5, with 8 bases lining up with TRBD2. The end of the DNA is better explained by TRBJ2-7, so the J call may be wrong. The CDR3 has 15 residues. Germline CDR1 MNHNS, CDR2 SASEGT. CDR3 sequence reads: CASRDLGTSSYEQYF. The DNA for the CDR3 is TGTGCCAGCAGAGACCTCGGGACTAGTTCCTACGAGCAGTACTTC.

The chain carries TRBV9 and TRBJ2-1; 8 positions match TRBD2. The germline CDR1 and CDR2 sequences are SGDLS and YYNGEE. The CDR3 sequence is 15 residues long. With V trimmed by 0 bases and J by 8 bases, 7 bases remained unmatched. CDR3 DNA: TGTGCCAGCAGCGTAGCGGGGGGGCCGCGGGATGAGCAGTTCTTC. Its translation is CASSVAGGPRDEQFF. Combining the CDR3 with reference TRBV9 and TRBJ2-1 gives the whole variable domain DSGVTQTPKHLITATGQRVTLRCSPRSGDLSVYWYQQSLDQGLQFLIQYYNGEERAKGNILERFSAQQFPDLHSELNLSSLELGDSALYFCASSVAGGPRDEQFFGPGTRLTVL.

V is TRBV4-1 and J is TRBJ2-1; 9 bases align to TRBD1. The V gene's germline CDR1 is MGHRA and CDR2 YSYEKL. V dropped 4 bases and J dropped 7; count of bases not matched to a gene: 8. The CDR3 is made up of 15 amino acids. CDR3 in DNA: TGCGCCAGCAGCCGGGGACAGGGACCCCAAAATGAGCAGTTCTTC. It specifies CASSRGQGPQNEQFF.

This chain links TRBV6-1 with TRBJ2-7; 8 bases align to TRBD1. Germline V lookup: CDR1 MNHNS, CDR2 SASEGT. The CDR3 spans 15 residues. The trim removed 6 bases at V and 4 bases at J, leaving 11 bases unmatched. The CDR3 DNA reads as TGTGCCAGCAGCGAGATACAGGGGGGCGCTTACGAGCAGTACTTC. Residues: CASSEIQGGAYEQYF.

V and J are TRBV11-1 and TRBJ1-1; the D gene is possibly TRBD1 (5 bases). Trimming took off 5 bases at V and 1 base at J, with 5 bases between the two ends. The CDR3 contains 12 residues. CDR1 is SGHAT and CDR2 is FQDESV in the germline V gene (reference sequence). The CDR3, as DNA: TGTGCCAGCAGCAGGGGGAACACTGAAGCTTTCTTT. Translating it yields CASSRGNTEAFF.

The rearrangement joins TRBV4-1 to TRBJ2-1, with 10 bases lining up with TRBD2. Germline loops: CDR1 MGHRA, CDR2 YSYEKL. The length of the CDR3 is 15 residues. The V segment lost 2 bases and the J segment 5 bases; nucleotides outside the gene matches: 3. This CDR3 is CASSQLAGVNNEQFF. The DNA of the CDR3 is TGCGCCAGCAGCCAACTAGCGGGGGTTAACAATGAGCAGTTCTTC.

The chain combines TRBV5-4 with TRBJ1-6; 9 nucleotides agree with TRBD1. Trimming took 3 bases from V and 3 from J; bases not matched to a gene: 1. Germline assignment: CDR1 SGHNT and CDR2 YYREEE (reference sequence). This CDR3 contains 15 residues. The CDR3 region has the DNA TGTGCCAGCAGCTGGGGACAGGGCTATAATTCACCCCTCCACTTT. It translates to CASSWGQGYNSPLHF.

The chain joins TRBV9 to TRBJ2-3; 10 bases match TRBD1. The CDR3 totals 16 residues. Germline V gene sequence: CDR1 SGDLS, CDR2 YYNGEE. Germline trimming cut 5 bases from V and 6 bases from J; bases unmatched to any gene: 12. Here the CDR3 DNA reads TGTGCCAGCAGGGACAGGGGGGGACCAACCACGGATACGCAGTATTTT. Translation gives CASRDRGGPTTDTQYF.

The chain recombines TRBV5-1 with TRBJ2-5; 9 bases align to TRBD2. The J call may be wrong; the DNA end is better matched by TRBJ2-7. Germline lookup yields CDR1 SGHRS and CDR2 YFSETQ. CDR3 size: 14 residues. CDR3 loop: CASRGGGVSYEQYF. The CDR3 coding sequence is TGCGCCAGCAGGGGCGGGGGGGTTTCCTACGAGCAGTACTTC.

The rearrangement joins TRBV5-1 to TRBJ1-1; D is uncertain. The CDR3 spans 14 residues. Looked up from germline, CDR1 is SGHRS and CDR2 is YFSETQ. Trimming stripped 0 bases from V and 1 base from J, with 7 bases between. This CDR3 reads CASSLGPRNTEAFF. In nucleotides, the CDR3 is TGCGCCAGCAGCTTGGGCCCGAGGAACACTGAAGCTTTCTTT.

V is TRBV5-1 and J is TRBJ2-5; 11 bases agree with TRBD1. The germline gives CDR1 SGHRS, CDR2 YFSETQ. This CDR3 is built from 16 residues. The trim removed 4 bases at V and 2 bases at J, leaving 7 bases unmatched. CDR3 DNA sequence: TGCGCCAGCAGCCTACGGACAGGGGGCGTTCAAGAGACCCAGTACTTC. As protein: CASSLRTGGVQETQYF.

The chain joins TRBV29-1 to TRBJ1-2; maybe TRBD1 (5 bases). Germline V gene sequence: CDR1 SQVTM, CDR2 ANQGSEA. Trimming removed 8 bases at V and 3 bases at J, with 13 bases between. The CDR3 runs to 12 residues. The CDR3 nucleotides read TGCAGCACTTTGACAGAAGACTATGGCTACACCTTC. It translates to CSTLTEDYGYTF. Supplemented by reference TRBV29-1 and TRBJ1-2, the full variable domain reads SAVISQKPSRDICQRGTSLTIQCQVDSQVTMMFWYRQQPGQSLTLIATANQGSEATYESGFVIDKFPISRPNLTFSTLTVSNMSPEDSSIYLCSTLTEDYGYTFGSGTRLTVV.

The chain employs TRBV11-2 and TRBJ1-6, with a possible D match to TRBD1 (6 bases). Trimming cost V 0 bases and J 9 bases, with 12 bases left between them. The CDR3 contains 15 residues. Germline V CDR1 and CDR2: SGHAT, FQNNGV. CDR3 nucleotides: TGTGCCAGCAGCTTAGATCGCGACAGGCGTTCACCCCTCCACTTT. It encodes CASSLDRDRRSPLHF.

This clone was detected only once. The chain is built from TRBV9 and TRBJ2-3, with D unclear. Germline loops: CDR1 SGDLS, CDR2 YYNGEE. V dropped 2 bases and J dropped 6 bases, with 4 bases sitting between them. The CDR3 consists of 11 residues. The CDR3: CASSVGDTQYF. The CDR3 DNA sequence: TGTGCCAGCAGCGTCGGGGATACGCAGTATTTT.

This rearrangement joins TRBV2 to TRBJ1-2; 7 nucleotides align to TRBD1. Germline CDR1 is SNHLY and CDR2 is FYNNEI. J was trimmed by 2 bases and V by 7 bases; bases with no gene match: 4. The CDR3 is 13 residues long. The CDR3 coding sequence is TGTGCCAGCACCTGGGACAGAAACTATGGCTACACCTTC. Translating it yields CASTWDRNYGYTF.

This clone was seen a few times. The sample holds other DNA sequences that translate to the same CDR3. The chain is built from TRBV5-1 and TRBJ2-6, with a possible D match to TRBD1 (6 bases). V dropped 4 bases and J dropped 4 bases, with 12 bases sitting between them. The CDR3 is 15 amino acids. Germline CDR1 reads SGHRS; CDR2 reads YFSETQ. The CDR3, as DNA: TGCGCCAGCAGCCTACAGGGCGCCGGGGCCAACGTCCTGACTTTC. It translates to CASSLQGAGANVLTF.

This chain connects TRBV2 to TRBJ2-7, with 12 positions matching TRBD1. CDR3 length equals 17 residues. Looked up from germline, CDR1 is SNHLY and CDR2 is FYNNEI. Losses at the gene ends were 6 bases for V and 2 bases for J; bases not matched to a gene: 11. CDR3 protein: CASRYGTGGFVTYEQYF. The CDR3 DNA reads as TGTGCCAGCAGATACGGGACAGGGGGCTTTGTAACCTACGAGCAGTACTTC.